This record covers a single T cell receptor (beta chain). The protocol was immunoSEQ multiplex PCR, while the TCRdb copy is restricted to in-frame clones and leaves out a portion. The sample records 45,000 or so clones, over 70% being singletons. The CDR3 totals 13 residues. V gave up 6 bases and J gave up 7 bases, with 12 bases separating them. Per germline, CDR1 KGHSH and CDR2 LQKENI. Those enrolled in Seattle joined during active infection and were followed longitudinally afterward. The data derive from a study of blood T cell repertoires in COVID-19. The receptor's source is a woman over 75 with COVID-19, enrolled during active disease. V usage is TRBV18 and J usage is TRBJ1-4; D remains ambiguous. The sequencing sample was made of peripheral blood. The CDR3 reads CASSAGMAEKLFF. The CDR3 region has the DNA TGTGCCAGCTCCGCCGGGATGGCTGAAAAACTGTTTTTT.